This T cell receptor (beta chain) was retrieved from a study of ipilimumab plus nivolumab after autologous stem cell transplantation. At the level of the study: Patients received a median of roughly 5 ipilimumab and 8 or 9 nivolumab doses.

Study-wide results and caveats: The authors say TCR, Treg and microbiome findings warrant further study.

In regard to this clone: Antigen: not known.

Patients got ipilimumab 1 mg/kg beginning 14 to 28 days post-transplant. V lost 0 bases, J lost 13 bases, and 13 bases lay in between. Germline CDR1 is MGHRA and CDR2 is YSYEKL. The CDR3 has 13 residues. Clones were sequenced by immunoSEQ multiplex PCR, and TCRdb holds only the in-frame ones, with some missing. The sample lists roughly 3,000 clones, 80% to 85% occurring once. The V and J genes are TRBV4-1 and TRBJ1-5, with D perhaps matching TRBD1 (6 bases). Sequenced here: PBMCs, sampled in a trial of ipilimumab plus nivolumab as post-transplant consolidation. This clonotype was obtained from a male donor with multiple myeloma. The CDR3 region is CASSQEFRGPQHF. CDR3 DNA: TGCGCCAGCAGCCAAGAATTCCGGGGGCCGCAGCATTTT.